This T cell receptor beta chain stems from a study of Ad26.COV2.S vaccination and SARS-CoV-2 variants. Germline V gene lookup returns CDR1 SGHTA and CDR2 FQGNSA. This CDR3 region has 15 residues. The V end was cut by 5 bases, the J end by 0 bases, with 11 bases between. Treatment described: approximately 18 received Ad26.COV2.S at low or high dose, single or two shots; roughly five received placebo; per-sample allocation not given. Collection of the samples took place on day 63 after the first injection of vaccine or placebo. Vaccination used an Ad26 vector expressing Wuhan-strain SARS-CoV-2 spike. Some clones are missing from TCRdb's copy, which holds only in-frame ones; the method was immunoSEQ multiplex PCR. Of some 270,000 clones listed, around 88% are singletons.

Material: peripheral blood, obtained in a trial of Ad26.COV2.S vaccine versus placebo. This clonotype was sampled from a person aged 18-60 years who received the Ad26.COV2.S COVID-19 vaccine or a placebo. This chain joins TRBV7-2 and TRBJ2-1, with unresolved D. The CDR3 nucleotides are TGTGCCAGCAGCCCAGGAGTAAGCTCCTACAATGAGCAGTTCTTC. Its translation: CASSPGVSSYNEQFF.